The 14 T cell receptor beta chains listed next were all sequenced from one sample in a study of blood T cell repertoires in COVID-19 (dated by TCRdb to about 2020). Libraries were built with the immunoSEQ multiplex PCR assay. TCRdb mirrors the immuneACCESS table, restricted to in-frame sequences. Some clones are absent from its copies; in checked studies, under half trace to an unresolved V gene, and the reason for the others is unknown. The sample profile shows approximately 120,000 clones; approximately 89% of them were found once. The top ten clones comprise about 3% of the sample. Sequenced sample: peripheral blood. The receptors come from a woman aged 80 or older with COVID-19, enrolled during active disease.

The J gene is TRBJ2-1, the V gene TRBV29-1; 8 bases are shared with TRBD1. The CDR3 extends over 14 amino acids. CDR1 is SQVTM, CDR2 ANQGSEA, per germline. The V segment lost 7 bases and the J segment 6 bases; nucleotides outside the gene matches: 11. CDR3 in DNA: TGCAGCGCAGAGGCCAGGGGGCGATTCAATGAGCAGTTCTTC. It encodes CSAEARGRFNEQFF.

As concerns this clone: Other DNA sequences from this sample encode an identical CDR3 as well. The gene calls are TRBV5-1 and TRBJ2-7; 7 bases are a match to TRBD2. V was pared by 3 bases and J by 4 bases, with 7 bases of the junction left unmatched. Germline V CDR1 and CDR2: SGHRS, YFSETQ. This CDR3 region has 14 residues. CDR3 coding DNA: TGCGCCAGCAGCTCTACCGGGACTACGTACGAGCAGTACTTC. This gives the protein CASSSTGTTYEQYF.

The chain joins TRBV28 to TRBJ1-1, with D maybe TRBD1 (5 bases). The CDR3 length is 15 residues. CDR1 is MDHEN and CDR2 is SYDVKM in the germline V gene. V gave up 1 base and J gave up 1 base, with 10 bases separating them. In DNA form, the CDR3 reads TGTGCCAGCAGTTTATTTGGGGCACAGAACACTGAAGCTTTCTTT. It is translated as CASSLFGAQNTEAFF.

The V and J genes are TRBV6-5 and TRBJ1-1; D is unclear. V was trimmed by 2 bases and J by 0 bases, leaving 7 bases between them. The CDR3 runs 14 residues. Per the germline V gene, CDR1 is MNHEY and CDR2 is SVGAGI. CDR3 region: CASSYEELNTEAFF. Here the CDR3 DNA reads TGTGCCAGCAGTTACGAGGAGTTGAACACTGAAGCTTTCTTT.

The rearrangement uses TRBV7-8 and TRBJ1-1; D possibly corresponds to TRBD1 (5 bases). Germline V lookup: CDR1 SGHVS, CDR2 FQNEAQ. Trimming cost V 0 bases and J 5 bases, with 13 bases left between them. The CDR3 runs to 15 residues. As DNA, the CDR3 is TGTGCCAGCAGCTTAGCGGGGCAGGTTGGGACTGAAGCTTTCTTT. This sequence encodes CASSLAGQVGTEAFF.

V is TRBV9 and J is TRBJ1-2, with 7 bases identical to TRBD1. J gave up 5 bases and V 3 bases, and 10 bases lay outside the gene matches. There are 15 residues in the CDR3. Germline V gives CDR1 SGDLS, CDR2 YYNGEE. CDR3 region: CASSATGLGGYGYTF. The CDR3 DNA sequence: TGTGCCAGCAGCGCGACAGGGTTGGGGGGTTATGGCTACACCTTC.

This CDR3 is CASKEGGRGPGEAFF. The CDR3 DNA is TGTGCCAGCAAAGAGGGGGGCAGGGGGCCGGGTGAAGCTTTCTTT. The chain joins TRBV25-1 to TRBJ1-1; the match to TRBD1 covers 8 bases. V lost 7 bases, J lost 7 bases, and 14 bases stayed unmatched. CDR3 size: 15 residues. Per germline, CDR1 MGHDK and CDR2 SYGVNS.

This clone was observed a handful of times. The chain couples TRBV3-1 (or the pseudogene TRBV3-2) to TRBJ2-3; 7 bases fit TRBD2. The CDR3 is 13 residues long. CDR1 is LGHDT and CDR2 is YNNKEL in the germline V gene (reference sequence). After removal of 8 bases from V and 2 bases from J, the junction contained 4 bases not matched to a gene. The chain's CDR3 is CASAAGVTDTQYF. In nucleotides, the CDR3 is TGTGCCAGCGCCGCGGGAGTCACAGATACGCAGTATTTT.

In its sample, this clone was seen once. The chain carries TRBV9 and TRBJ1-1, with unresolved D. CDR3 length equals 12 residues. V gave up 2 bases and J gave up 3 bases, with 5 bases separating them. Germline V CDR1 and CDR2: SGDLS, YYNGEE. CDR3 residues: CASSVRDTEAFF. Written as DNA, the CDR3 is TGTGCCAGCAGCGTCCGCGACACTGAAGCTTTCTTT.

This rearrangement joins TRBV5-4 to TRBJ2-5, with 10 positions matching TRBD2. V was pared by 2 bases and J by 5 bases, with 12 bases of the junction left unmatched. CDR1 and CDR2 (germline): SGHNT, YYREEE (reference sequence). The CDR3 consists of 17 residues. CDR3: CASSLDGASGSSETQYF. The CDR3 DNA reads TGTGCCAGCAGCTTAGATGGGGCTAGCGGGAGTTCGGAGACCCAGTACTTC.

CDR3: CASSTSTGVGTEAFF. In nucleotides, the CDR3 is TGTGCCAGCAGCACCTCGACAGGGGTCGGCACTGAAGCTTTCTTT. The chain couples TRBV7-2 to TRBJ1-1, with 8 bases fitting TRBD1. The germline V gene has CDR1 SGHTA and CDR2 FQGNSA. The CDR3 runs to 15 residues. The ends lost 5 bases at V and 4 bases at J; junction bases unmatched: 9.

J is TRBJ1-1 and V is TRBV5-1; D gene uncertain. This CDR3 contains 16 residues. The V end lost 0 bases, the J end lost 0 bases, and 12 bases lay between the germline ends. Germline lookup yields CDR1 SGHRS and CDR2 YFSETQ. CDR3 DNA sequence: TGCGCCAGCAGCTTGGTCGGCAGCCTAGTGAACACTGAAGCTTTCTTT. Its protein product is CASSLVGSLVNTEAFF.

This chain connects TRBV27 to TRBJ1-5, with TRBD1 identical over 7 bases. Germline V gene data show CDR1 as MNHEY and CDR2 as SMNVEV (reference sequence). V was clipped by 1 base and J by 4 bases; unmatched bases: 4. The CDR3 extends over 15 amino acids. The CDR3 reads CASSLLAGGNQPQHF. CDR3 in DNA: TGTGCCAGCAGTTTATTGGCAGGGGGGAATCAGCCCCAGCATTTT.

The gene calls are TRBV6-2 or TRBV6-3 and TRBJ2-7, with TRBD2 identical over 9 bases. Per the germline V gene, CDR1 is MNHEY and CDR2 is SVGEGT. The CDR3 has 12 residues. Trimming cost V 5 bases and J 7 bases; bases outside gene matches: 3. CDR3: CASSQTSGEQYF. The CDR3 nucleotides read TGTGCCAGCAGTCAGACTAGCGGTGAGCAGTACTTC.